This T cell receptor (beta chain) stems from a study of cytomegalovirus exposure and HLA in healthy donors. General study points: Most TCR sequences proved rare, with some public TCRs found in many donors.

This CDR3 is 14 amino acids long. Between the trimmed V and J ends, which lost 6 bases and 4 bases, there was a span of 15 bases. Per germline, CDR1 LNHDA and CDR2 SQIVND (reference sequence). The table came from immunoSEQ multiplex PCR; TCRdb's copy has only in-frame clones and leaves some out. The data contain about 150,000 clones, 70% to 85% of them singletons. About this clone: Antigen: not known.

V and J are TRBV19 and TRBJ1-1; D unclear. The sequenced sample was PBMCs. The clonotype was recovered from a man younger than 40 in good health and CMV-seropositive. CDR3: CASSSTVSFTEAFF. In DNA, the CDR3 is TGTGCCAGTAGCAGCACAGTTTCCTTCACTGAAGCTTTCTTT.